These T cell receptor beta chains were read from a single sample in a study of blood T cell repertoires in COVID-19. The repertoire was sequenced with immunoSEQ multiplex PCR; TCRdb's copy has only in-frame clones and lacks some. The sample records about 180,000 clones, 70% to 90% being singletons. What was sequenced was peripheral blood. These receptors all come from a woman in her twenties or thirties with acute or convalescent COVID-19. The conserved cysteine and the conserved F or W are not part of the CDR3 here. A D gene is named only where the DNA matches it firmly.

V gene: TRBV10-1
D gene: -
J gene: TRBJ2-3
CDR3 protein: ASSDTPEEGDTQY

V gene: TRBV25-1
D gene: -
J gene: TRBJ1-4
CDR3 protein: ASSEPGGEKLF

V gene: TRBV5-1
D gene: -
J gene: TRBJ2-2
CDR3 protein: ASSFYRGGDTGTGELF

V gene: TRBV3-1/TRBV3-2
D gene: TRBD2
J gene: TRBJ2-1
CDR3 protein: ASSLPGTRSYNEQF

V gene: TRBV28
D gene: TRBD1
J gene: TRBJ2-7
CDR3 protein: ASSSRDRKAEQY

V gene: TRBV11-2
D gene: -
J gene: TRBJ2-1
CDR3 protein: ASSLTGVGNEQF

V gene: TRBV28
D gene: -
J gene: TRBJ1-4
CDR3 protein: ASSPPWSDEKLF

V gene: TRBV6-5
D gene: -
J gene: TRBJ1-1
CDR3 protein: ASSYVEEGRGAF

V gene: TRBV28
D gene: -
J gene: TRBJ2-7
CDR3 protein: ASSLRQYEQY

V gene: TRBV10-3
D gene: TRBD2
J gene: TRBJ2-7
CDR3 protein: AIGVGAGRAYEQY

V gene: TRBV5-1
D gene: -
J gene: TRBJ2-1
CDR3 protein: ASNSGTSTYNEQF

V gene: TRBV4-1
D gene: TRBD2
J gene: TRBJ2-7
CDR3 protein: ASSQEPSGLTYEQY

V gene: TRBV4-2
D gene: TRBD2
J gene: TRBJ2-7
CDR3 protein: ASSQGVAGGPSSSYEQY

V gene: TRBV20-1
D gene: -
J gene: TRBJ1-2
CDR3 protein: SASLTNYGYT

V gene: TRBV18
D gene: -
J gene: TRBJ2-1
CDR3 protein: ASSVIPSGTNNEQF

V gene: TRBV30
D gene: TRBD1
J gene: TRBJ1-5
CDR3 protein: AWSVQGGRPQH

V gene: TRBV29-1
D gene: -
J gene: TRBJ2-2
CDR3 protein: SVPGSQNTGELF

V gene: TRBV21-1
D gene: -
J gene: TRBJ2-7
CDR3 protein: ARGRREGPYEQY

V gene: TRBV7-9
D gene: TRBD2
J gene: TRBJ2-1
CDR3 protein: ASVSLEREGPKNNEQF

V gene: TRBV12-3/TRBV12-4
D gene: -
J gene: TRBJ2-2
CDR3 protein: ASTTGELELF

V gene: TRBV11-2
D gene: -
J gene: TRBJ2-5
CDR3 protein: ASSLVSKDGGTQY

V gene: TRBV18
D gene: -
J gene: TRBJ2-7
CDR3 protein: ASSPQSLPSYEQY

V gene: TRBV28
D gene: -
J gene: TRBJ2-5
CDR3 protein: ASSLEWQETQY

V gene: TRBV3-1/TRBV3-2
D gene: TRBD2
J gene: TRBJ2-1
CDR3 protein: ASRRTSGYNEQF

V gene: TRBV2
D gene: -
J gene: TRBJ1-2
CDR3 protein: ASSTRRGGYT

V gene: TRBV5-1
D gene: -
J gene: TRBJ1-1
CDR3 protein: ASSSRQMNTEAF

V gene: TRBV7-3
D gene: -
J gene: TRBJ2-5
CDR3 protein: ASSLPLETQY

V gene: TRBV6-5
D gene: TRBD1
J gene: TRBJ2-2
CDR3 protein: ASPGTVNTGELF

V gene: TRBV3-1/TRBV3-2
D gene: -
J gene: TRBJ2-7
CDR3 protein: ASSQQASYEQY

V gene: TRBV10-3
D gene: TRBD1
J gene: TRBJ2-5
CDR3 protein: AISGTGGVEETQY

V gene: TRBV14
D gene: -
J gene: TRBJ2-5
CDR3 protein: ASSPQGSRKTQY

V gene: TRBV12-2
D gene: -
J gene: TRBJ2-7
CDR3 protein: ASRSPGQGCEQY

V gene: TRBV5-1
D gene: -
J gene: TRBJ1-2
CDR3 protein: ASSSGGGYT

V gene: TRBV5-1
D gene: TRBD1
J gene: TRBJ1-2
CDR3 protein: ASSLDPGTAIGYT

V gene: TRBV10-1
D gene: -
J gene: TRBJ2-3
CDR3 protein: ASSDLPGSDTQY

V gene: TRBV10-1
D gene: TRBD2
J gene: TRBJ2-7
CDR3 protein: ASSESSGTYEQY

V gene: TRBV3-1/TRBV3-2
D gene: -
J gene: TRBJ2-1
CDR3 protein: ASGLAKNREQF

V gene: TRBV9
D gene: -
J gene: TRBJ2-1
CDR3 protein: ASSGDQESQF

V gene: TRBV10-3
D gene: TRBD1
J gene: TRBJ2-5
CDR3 protein: AISESTGYQETQY

V gene: TRBV20-1
D gene: -
J gene: TRBJ2-7
CDR3 protein: SASLRHYEQY

V gene: TRBV7-2
D gene: TRBD1
J gene: TRBJ2-7
CDR3 protein: ASSSGTADYEQY